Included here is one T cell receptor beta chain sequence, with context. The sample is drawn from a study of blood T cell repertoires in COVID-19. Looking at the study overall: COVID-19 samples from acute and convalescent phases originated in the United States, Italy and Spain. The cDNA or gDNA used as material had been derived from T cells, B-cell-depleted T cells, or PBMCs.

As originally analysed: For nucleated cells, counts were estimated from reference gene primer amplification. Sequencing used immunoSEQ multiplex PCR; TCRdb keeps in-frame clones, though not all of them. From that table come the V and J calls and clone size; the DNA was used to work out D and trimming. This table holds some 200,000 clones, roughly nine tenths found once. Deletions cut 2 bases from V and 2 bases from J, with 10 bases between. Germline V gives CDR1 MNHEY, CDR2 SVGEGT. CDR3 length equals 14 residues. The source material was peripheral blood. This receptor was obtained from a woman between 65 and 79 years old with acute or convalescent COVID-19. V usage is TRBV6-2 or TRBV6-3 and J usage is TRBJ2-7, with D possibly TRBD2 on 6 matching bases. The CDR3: CASSYREIAYEQYF. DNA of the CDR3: TGTGCCAGCAGTTACCGGGAGATCGCCTACGAGCAGTACTTC.